This TCR beta chain was sequenced in a study of blood T cell repertoires in COVID-19. Profiling relied on immunoSEQ multiplex PCR, and the TCRdb table lists in-frame clones only, not all of them. The sample yields 100,000 to 150,000 clones, 65% to 90% seen once. This CDR3 is 11 amino acids long. V lost 6 bases, J lost 4 bases, and 6 bases lay in between. This clone is a singleton in its sample. This chain connects TRBV12-3 or TRBV12-4 to TRBJ1-2; D not certain. Sequencing was carried out using peripheral blood. The sequence derives from an elderly woman with acute or convalescent COVID-19. This CDR3 is CASSSPYGYTF. The CDR3 DNA reads as TGTGCCAGCAGCTCTCCCTATGGCTACACCTTC.